This T cell receptor beta chain emerged from a study of technical replicates of blood from several donors. Germline V gene lookup returns CDR1 MGHRA and CDR2 YSYEKL. The junction had 10 bases not matched to a gene; V was cut back by 4 bases and J by 7 bases. The CDR3 has 15 amino acids. This clone was seen a single time. TCRdb keeps only in-frame clones here, not all; method: immunoSEQ multiplex PCR. Of about 95,000 clones in the sample, roughly 95% were seen once. The TCR comes from a human donor in good health. The sample consisted of T cells isolated from PBMCs. The V and J genes are TRBV4-1 and TRBJ1-5; 7 bases match TRBD1. CDR3 DNA: TGCGCCAGCAGCCCGACAGACAGGGCAGACCAGCCCCAGCATTTT. Translated: CASSPTDRADQPQHF.